One sample yielded the 10 T cell receptor beta chains listed below, sequenced in a study of blood T cell repertoires in COVID-19. The method was immunoSEQ multiplex PCR; TCRdb's version includes in-frame clones alone and lacks a portion of them. The sample includes 250,000 or so clones, 88% seen only once; the top ten take 0.99%. Sequencing was carried out using peripheral blood. Receptors were obtained from a woman in her thirties or forties who had recovered from COVID-19.

The V and J genes are TRBV29-1 and TRBJ2-3, with 14 bases identical to TRBD2. The CDR3 covers 17 residues. V shed 4 bases and J 8 bases; nucleotides not matched to a gene: 14. CDR1 and CDR2 (germline): SQVTM, ANQGSEA. CDR3 nucleotides: TGCAGCGTTGCCCTAATCCCCCGACTAGCGGGAGGGGGTACGCAGTATTTT. Translating gives CSVALIPRLAGGGTQYF.

The chain couples TRBV11-2 to TRBJ2-1; 7 nucleotides align to TRBD2. With V trimmed by 1 base and J by 4 bases, 4 bases remained unmatched. The germline V gene has CDR1 SGHAT and CDR2 FQNNGV. The CDR3 contains 15 residues. The CDR3 region is CASSLGASGYNEQFF. CDR3 nucleotides: TGTGCCAGCAGCTTAGGGGCTAGCGGTTACAATGAGCAGTTCTTC.

The chain carries TRBV27 and TRBJ1-2, with 9 positions matching TRBD1. J lost 7 bases, V lost 6 bases, and 12 bases had no gene match. This CDR3 is 15 amino acids long. CDR1 is MNHEY, CDR2 SMNVEV, per germline (reference sequence). CDR3: CASRPRDRAVSGYTF. CDR3 nucleotides: TGTGCCAGCAGGCCCCGGGACAGGGCCGTGTCTGGCTACACCTTC.

The table lists this clone with a count of one. Here the CDR3 DNA reads TGTGCCAGCAGTTTAGGGGGGAGTGCCTCCGAGCAGTACTTC. This gives the protein CASSLGGSASEQYF. The chain carries TRBV27 and TRBJ2-7, with a tentative D call TRBD2 (6 bases). This CDR3 contains 14 residues. Per the germline V gene, CDR1 is MNHEY and CDR2 is SMNVEV (reference sequence). V was shortened by 2 bases and J by 6 bases, with 14 bases between the two germline ends.

The chain links TRBV7-2 to TRBJ2-3, with 8 bases matching TRBD2. The J segment lost 4 bases and the V segment lost 5 bases, leaving 8 bases of the junction unmatched. The germline V gene encodes CDR1 SGHTA and CDR2 FQGNSA. The CDR3 is made up of 15 amino acids. In DNA, the CDR3 is TGTGCCAGCAGCCCAAGCGGGAGTCGGGCAGATACGCAGTATTTT. Translating it yields CASSPSGSRADTQYF.

V is TRBV4-3 and J is TRBJ2-7; tentatively, D is TRBD1 (5 bases). Trimming cost V 0 bases and J 3 bases, with 15 bases left between them. The length of the CDR3 is 16 residues. Germline assignment: CDR1 LGHNA and CDR2 YSLEER. In nucleotides, the CDR3 is TGCGCCAGCAGCCAAGAAGGGGTGACAGACAGCTACGAGCAGTACGTC. This gives the protein CASSQEGVTDSYEQYV.

The genes are TRBV4-1 and TRBJ2-2; 7 bases are shared with TRBD2. The ends lost 2 bases at V and 7 bases at J; junction bases unmatched: 4. CDR3 length: 14 amino acids. Germline values: CDR1 MGHRA, CDR2 YSYEKL. The CDR3 DNA sequence: TGCGCCAGCAGCCAACCCGGGACTAACGGGGAGCTGTTTTTT. It yields the protein CASSQPGTNGELFF.

The rearrangement links TRBV2 to TRBJ2-7; D may be TRBD1 (5 bases). Germline V gives CDR1 SNHLY, CDR2 FYNNEI. This CDR3 region has 14 residues. With 3 bases removed from V and 0 bases from J, the gap between germline ends came to 9 bases. DNA of the CDR3: TGTGCCAGCAGTGAGGATAGGGGCTCCTACGAGCAGTACTTC. This translates into CASSEDRGSYEQYF.

A single count supports this clone. This rearrangement joins TRBV5-4 to TRBJ2-5; D may be TRBD2 (6 bases). The CDR3 extends over 14 amino acids. Between the trimmed V and J ends, which lost 0 bases and 7 bases, there was a span of 13 bases. CDR1 and CDR2 from the germline V gene are SGHNT and YYREEE (reference sequence). The CDR3 DNA reads as TGTGCCAGCAGCTTGGCCGGAGGGACGGGGACCCAGTACTTC. Encoded protein: CASSLAGGTGTQYF. Looking up the rest from reference TRBV5-4 and TRBJ2-5 gives the full variable domain: ETGVTQSPTHLIKTRGQQVTLRCSSQSGHNTVSWYQQALGQGPQFIFQYYREEENGRGNFPPRFSGLQFPNYSSELNVNALELDDSALYLCASSLAGGTGTQYFGPGTRLLVL.

The CDR3 sequence is CASSVAQGKDTEAFF. DNA of the CDR3: TGTGCCAGCAGCGTAGCTCAGGGGAAGGACACTGAAGCTTTCTTT. The chain links TRBV9 to TRBJ1-1; tentative D call: TRBD1 (6 bases). This CDR3 spans 15 amino acids. Germline V gives CDR1 SGDLS, CDR2 YYNGEE. V lost 0 bases and J 3 bases, leaving 12 bases between the germline ends.